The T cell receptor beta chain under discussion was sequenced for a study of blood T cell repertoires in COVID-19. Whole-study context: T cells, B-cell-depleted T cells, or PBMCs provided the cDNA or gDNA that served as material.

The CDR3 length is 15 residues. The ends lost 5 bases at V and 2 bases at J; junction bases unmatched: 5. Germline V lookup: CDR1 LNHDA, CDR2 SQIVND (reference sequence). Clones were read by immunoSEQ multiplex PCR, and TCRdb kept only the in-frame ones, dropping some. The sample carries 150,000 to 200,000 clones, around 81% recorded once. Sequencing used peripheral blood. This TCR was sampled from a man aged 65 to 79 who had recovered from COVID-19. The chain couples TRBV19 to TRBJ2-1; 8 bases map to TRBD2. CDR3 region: CASSPKGLAYNEQFF. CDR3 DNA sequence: TGTGCCAGTAGTCCCAAGGGACTAGCCTACAATGAGCAGTTCTTC.